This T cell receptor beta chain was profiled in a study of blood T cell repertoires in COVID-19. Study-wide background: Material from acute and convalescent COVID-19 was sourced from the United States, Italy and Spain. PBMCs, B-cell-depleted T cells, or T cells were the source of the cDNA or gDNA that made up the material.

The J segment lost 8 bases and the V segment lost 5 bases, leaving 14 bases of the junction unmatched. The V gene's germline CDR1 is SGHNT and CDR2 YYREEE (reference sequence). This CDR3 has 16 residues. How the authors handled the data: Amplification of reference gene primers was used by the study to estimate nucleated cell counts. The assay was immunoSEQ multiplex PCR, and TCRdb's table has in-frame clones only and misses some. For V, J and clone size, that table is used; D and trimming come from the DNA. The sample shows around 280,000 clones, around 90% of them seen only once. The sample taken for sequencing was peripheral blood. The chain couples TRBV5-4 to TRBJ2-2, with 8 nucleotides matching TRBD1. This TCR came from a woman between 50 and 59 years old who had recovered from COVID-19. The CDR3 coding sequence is TGTGCCAGCAGTCATGACAGGGGTCGAATAGGGGGGGAGCTGTTTTTT. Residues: CASSHDRGRIGGELFF.